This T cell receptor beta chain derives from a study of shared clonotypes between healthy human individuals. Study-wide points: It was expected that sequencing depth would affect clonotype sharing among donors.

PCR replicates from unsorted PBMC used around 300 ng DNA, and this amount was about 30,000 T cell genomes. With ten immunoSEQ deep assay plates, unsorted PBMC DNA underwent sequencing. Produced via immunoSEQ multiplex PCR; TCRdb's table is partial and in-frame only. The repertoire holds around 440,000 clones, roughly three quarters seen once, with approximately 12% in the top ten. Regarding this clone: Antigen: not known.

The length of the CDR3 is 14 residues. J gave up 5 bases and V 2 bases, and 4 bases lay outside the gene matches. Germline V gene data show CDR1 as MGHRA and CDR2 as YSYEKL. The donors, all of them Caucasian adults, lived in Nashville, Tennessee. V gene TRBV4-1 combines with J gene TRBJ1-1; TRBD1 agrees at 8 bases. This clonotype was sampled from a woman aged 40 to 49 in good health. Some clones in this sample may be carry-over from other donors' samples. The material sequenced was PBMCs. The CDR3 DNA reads TGCGCCAGCAGCCAACCGCGACAGGGGACTGAAGCTTTCTTT. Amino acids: CASSQPRQGTEAFF.